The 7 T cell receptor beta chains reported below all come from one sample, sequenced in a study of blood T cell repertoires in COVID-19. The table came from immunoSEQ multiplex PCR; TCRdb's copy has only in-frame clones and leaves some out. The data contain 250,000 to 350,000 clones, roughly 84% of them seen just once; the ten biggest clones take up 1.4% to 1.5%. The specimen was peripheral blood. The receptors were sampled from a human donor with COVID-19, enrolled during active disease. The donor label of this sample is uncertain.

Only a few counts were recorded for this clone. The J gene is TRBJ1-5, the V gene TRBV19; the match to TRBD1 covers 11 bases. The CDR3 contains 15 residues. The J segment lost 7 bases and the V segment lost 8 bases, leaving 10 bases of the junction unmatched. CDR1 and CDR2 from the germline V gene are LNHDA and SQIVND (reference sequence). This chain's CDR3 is CASCRLDRGQQPQHF. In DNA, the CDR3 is TGTGCCAGTTGCCGGTTGGACAGGGGGCAACAGCCCCAGCATTTT.

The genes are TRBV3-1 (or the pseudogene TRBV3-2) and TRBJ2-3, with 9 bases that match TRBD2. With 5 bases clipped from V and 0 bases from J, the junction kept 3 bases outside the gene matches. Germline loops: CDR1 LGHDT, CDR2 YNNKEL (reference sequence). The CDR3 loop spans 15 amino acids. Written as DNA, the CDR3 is TGTGCCAGCAGCTCTAGCGGGACTAGCACAGATACGCAGTATTTT. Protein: CASSSSGTSTDTQYF.

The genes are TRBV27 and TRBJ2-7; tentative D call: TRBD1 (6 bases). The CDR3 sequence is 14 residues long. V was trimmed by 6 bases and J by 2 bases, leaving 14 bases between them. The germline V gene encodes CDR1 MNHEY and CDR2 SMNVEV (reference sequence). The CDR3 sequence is CASRPTGSPYEQYF. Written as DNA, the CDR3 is TGTGCCAGCAGACCCACAGGGAGCCCCTACGAGCAGTACTTC.

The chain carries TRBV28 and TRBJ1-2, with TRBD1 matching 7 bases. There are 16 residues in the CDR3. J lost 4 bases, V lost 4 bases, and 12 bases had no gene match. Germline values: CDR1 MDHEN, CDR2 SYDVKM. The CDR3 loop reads CASSSQPTGSGYGYTF. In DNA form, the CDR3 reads TGTGCCAGCAGTTCCCAACCGACAGGGTCTGGCTATGGCTACACCTTC.

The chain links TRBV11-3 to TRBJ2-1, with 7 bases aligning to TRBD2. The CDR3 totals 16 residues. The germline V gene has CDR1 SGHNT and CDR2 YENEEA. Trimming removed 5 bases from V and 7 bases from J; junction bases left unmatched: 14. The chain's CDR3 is CASSPGSGLLDNEQFF. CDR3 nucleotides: TGTGCCAGCAGCCCAGGATCGGGACTATTAGATAATGAGCAGTTCTTC.

CDR3 nucleotides: TGTGCCAGCAGCCCACGCGGTCTAAGCTCCTACGAGCAGTACTTC. This sequence encodes CASSPRGLSSYEQYF. This rearrangement joins TRBV28 to TRBJ2-7, with D unclear. Per germline, CDR1 MDHEN and CDR2 SYDVKM. The CDR3 extends over 15 amino acids. Deletions cut 6 bases from V and 0 bases from J, with 15 bases between. Variable domain in full (rest from reference TRBV28 and TRBJ2-7): DVKVTQSSRYLVKRTGEKVFLECVQDMDHENMFWYRQDPGLGLRLIYFSYDVKMKEKGDIPEGYSVSREKKERFSLILESASTNQTSMYLCASSPRGLSSYEQYFGPGTRLTVT.

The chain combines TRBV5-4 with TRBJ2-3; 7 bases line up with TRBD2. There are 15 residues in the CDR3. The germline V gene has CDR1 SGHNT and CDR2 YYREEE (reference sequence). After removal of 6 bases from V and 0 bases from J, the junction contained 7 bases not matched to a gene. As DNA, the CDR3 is TGTGCCAGCACGCCTAGCGGAGAGAGCACAGATACGCAGTATTTT. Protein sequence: CASTPSGESTDTQYF.